This TCR beta chain was identified during a study of T cell responses to AZD1222 COVID-19 vaccine. About the study: Pooling was applied to second doses at about 4 or about 12 weeks.

Study observations and caveats: Repertoire collection took place solely once the T cell response had peaked. As reported, nearly half of all spike-specific TCRs target variant regions that are unmutated. Two AZD1222 doses significantly raised spike-specific TCR breadth and depth over controls.

The CDR3 consists of 14 residues. The germline V and J ends were trimmed by 2 bases and 2 bases, with 8 bases remaining between them. CDR1 is KGHDR and CDR2 is SFDVKD in the germline V gene. Concerning this clone itself: The antigen is undetermined.

Here immunoSEQ multiplex PCR was the method, and the copy in TCRdb shows in-frame clones only, minus some. The profile covers about 100,000 clones, with around 94% appearing a single time and under 2.5% taken by the ten largest. The sequencing here drew on peripheral blood, taken on day 0 of AZD1222 vaccination. The chain uses TRBV24-1 and TRBJ1-1, with D unresolved. The TCR sequence derives from an adult in good health. The CDR3 reads CATSDSGRNTEAFF. Here the CDR3 DNA reads TGTGCCACCAGTGATTCCGGGAGAAACACTGAAGCTTTCTTT.